This entry lists 25 T cell receptor beta chains sequenced from one sample in a study of cytomegalovirus exposure and HLA in healthy donors (dated by TCRdb to the late 2010s). Receptor libraries were prepared by the immunoSEQ multiplex PCR assay. The multiplex PCR relied on a mix of 60 forward primers for TCR Vbeta segments and 13 reverse primers for TCR Jbeta segments. Drawn from immuneACCESS, this table holds only the in-frame rearrangements with V and J called that TCRdb kept. Clones are partly lost; checked studies trace under half to an unresolved V gene and leave the rest unexplained. For this sample the table gives about 140,000 clones, of which around 85% were detected only once. The leading ten clones occupy 0.95% to 1.5% of the sample. The specimen sequenced was PBMCs. The receptors derive from a female donor in good health and CMV-seronegative.

This chain links TRBV4-1 with TRBJ2-7; 11 bases agree with TRBD2. This CDR3 spans 16 amino acids. The germline V gene encodes CDR1 MGHRA and CDR2 YSYEKL. With V trimmed by 1 base and J by 3 bases, 5 bases remained unmatched. The CDR3 bases are TGCGCCAGCAGCCAAGTTACTAGCGGGAGAGGCTACGAGCAGTACTTC. Its protein product is CASSQVTSGRGYEQYF.

The chain carries TRBV11-2 and TRBJ1-1, with a possible D match to TRBD1 (5 bases). CDR1 is SGHAT and CDR2 is FQNNGV in the germline V gene. There are 16 residues in the CDR3. V lost 6 bases to trimming and J lost 0 bases, with 17 bases between them. The CDR3: CASRPRGNIMNTEAFF. In nucleotides, the CDR3 is TGTGCCAGCAGACCCCGGGGGAACATTATGAACACTGAAGCTTTCTTT.

V is TRBV19 and J is TRBJ2-2, with a weak D call TRBD2 (6 bases). The CDR3 runs 16 residues. Germline V gene sequence: CDR1 LNHDA, CDR2 SQIVND (reference sequence). V was shortened by 3 bases and J by 2 bases, with 13 bases between the two germline ends. As DNA, the CDR3 is TGTGCCAGTAGTATGGTTGTGGGGGGAAACACCGGGGAGCTGTTTTTT. As protein: CASSMVVGGNTGELFF.

The rearrangement joins TRBV29-1 to TRBJ2-2; 9 bases line up with TRBD1. Germline assignment: CDR1 SQVTM and CDR2 ANQGSEA. With 5 bases clipped from V and 5 bases from J, the junction kept 12 bases outside the gene matches. This CDR3 comprises 16 residues. The CDR3 loop reads CSVSRRGQGFTGELFF. In nucleotides, the CDR3 is TGCAGCGTTTCCCGACGGGGACAGGGATTTACCGGGGAGCTGTTTTTT.

The CDR3 reads CASSLPGRFRGSYNEQFF. CDR3 nucleotide sequence: TGTGCCAGCTCACTCCCGGGTCGGTTCAGGGGGTCCTACAATGAGCAGTTCTTC. V and J are TRBV18 and TRBJ2-1; 7 bases match TRBD1. The CDR3 is made up of 18 amino acids. Germline CDR1 is KGHSH and CDR2 is LQKENI. J was trimmed by 1 base and V by 4 bases; bases with no gene match: 13.

This chain links TRBV2 with TRBJ2-5, with 7 bases identical to TRBD1. The germline V gene has CDR1 SNHLY and CDR2 FYNNEI. The CDR3 totals 15 residues. J was trimmed by 4 bases and V by 5 bases; bases with no gene match: 10. The CDR3 sequence: CASSTATGIGETQYF. The DNA of the CDR3 is TGTGCCAGCAGTACAGCGACAGGGATAGGAGAGACCCAGTACTTC.

V usage is TRBV27 and J usage is TRBJ2-7; TRBD1 matches at 7 bases. The trim removed 3 bases at V and 3 bases at J, leaving 2 bases unmatched. The CDR3 length is 13 residues. Germline V gene data show CDR1 as MNHEY and CDR2 as SMNVEV (reference sequence). CDR3 loop: CASSLGQYYEQYF. CDR3 coding DNA: TGTGCCAGCAGTTTGGGACAGTACTACGAGCAGTACTTC.

Turning to this clone: Additional DNA sequences in this sample encode the identical CDR3. The chain recombines TRBV29-1 with TRBJ1-1, with 11 bases that match TRBD1. V dropped 4 bases and J dropped 5; count of bases not matched to a gene: 0. Germline values: CDR1 SQVTM, CDR2 ANQGSEA. The CDR3 contains 12 residues. Here the CDR3 DNA reads TGCAGCGTTGGGGACAGGGGGACTGAAGCTTTCTTT. This encodes CSVGDRGTEAFF.

CDR3 coding DNA: TGTGCCAGCAGTTTTCTTACTAGCGGGGCTAGCTCCTACGAGCAGTACTTC. This sequence encodes CASSFLTSGASSYEQYF. This sequence joins TRBV28 and TRBJ2-7; 10 bases are a match to TRBD2. The V segment lost 3 bases and the J segment 0 bases; nucleotides outside the gene matches: 8. Germline CDR1 reads MDHEN; CDR2 reads SYDVKM. The CDR3 runs to 17 residues.

The chain employs TRBV27 and TRBJ2-1; tentatively, D is TRBD1 (7 bases). V lost 6 bases and J lost 2, with 14 bases in between. CDR1 is MNHEY and CDR2 is SMNVEV in the germline V gene (reference sequence). CDR3 length: 15 residues. CDR3 sequence: CASSHDREAYNEQFF. The CDR3 nucleotides are TGTGCCAGCAGCCACGACAGGGAGGCCTACAATGAGCAGTTCTTC.

The J gene is TRBJ1-2, the V gene TRBV27, with D tentatively TRBD1 (6 bases). The V and J ends lost 3 bases and 6 bases respectively, with 11 bases between them. Germline assignment: CDR1 MNHEY and CDR2 SMNVEV (reference sequence). The CDR3 is made up of 13 amino acids. The DNA for the CDR3 is TGTGCCAGCAGTTTTCGGCAGGGGCATGGCTACACCTTC. Translating it yields CASSFRQGHGYTF.

The gene calls are TRBV4-2 and TRBJ1-3; D uncertain. Germline CDR1 and CDR2: LGHNA and YNFKEQ. This CDR3 has 16 amino acids. V shed 1 base and J shed 0 bases, with 10 bases lying between them. Here the CDR3 DNA reads TGTGCCAGCAGCCAAGCCCTAGTGAGCTCTGGAAACACCATATATTTT. It codes for CASSQALVSSGNTIYF.

The rearrangement joins TRBV7-9 to TRBJ2-7; no clear D gene. Trimming took off 3 bases at V and 2 bases at J, with 8 bases between the two ends. This CDR3 spans 13 amino acids. Looked up from germline, CDR1 is SEHNR and CDR2 is FQNEAQ (reference sequence). The CDR3 spells CASSFGQAYEQYF. The CDR3 DNA reads TGTGCCAGCAGCTTTGGGCAAGCCTACGAGCAGTACTTC. Based on the CDR3 plus reference TRBV7-9 and TRBJ2-7, the full variable domain is DTGVSQNPRHKITKRGQNVTFRCDPISEHNRLYWYRQTLGQGPEFLTYFQNEAQLEKSRLLSDRFSAERPKGSFSTLEIQRTEQGDSAMYLCASSFGQAYEQYFGPGTRLTVT.

This clone has more than one count but fewer than ten. In nucleotides, the CDR3 is TGTGCCAGCAGTTCTACCCCGGGACAGCAAAATCAGCCCCAGCATTTT. It is translated as CASSSTPGQQNQPQHF. The chain carries TRBV6-5 and TRBJ1-5; the match to TRBD1 covers 7 bases. The CDR3 consists of 16 residues. Germline trimming cut 4 bases from V and 4 bases from J; bases unmatched to any gene: 10. Germline loops: CDR1 MNHEY, CDR2 SVGAGI.

This CDR3 reads CASSQDRGGSVYNEQFF. The DNA of the CDR3 is TGTGCCAGCAGCCAAGACAGGGGCGGGAGCGTCTACAATGAGCAGTTCTTC. The V call is TRBV4-2, the J call TRBJ2-1; TRBD2 is a possible D gene (7 bases). The CDR3 consists of 17 residues. CDR1 LGHNA and CDR2 YNFKEQ come from the germline V gene. V was cut by 0 bases and J by 3 bases, with 15 bases left in between.

Here the CDR3 reads CASSLGGTGGEKLFF. For the CDR3, the DNA is TGTGCCAGCAGTTTAGGGGGGACAGGTGGTGAAAAACTGTTTTTT. The chain couples TRBV28 to TRBJ1-4; 8 positions agree with TRBD1. The CDR3 has 15 amino acids. From germline, CDR1 is MDHEN and CDR2 SYDVKM. Trimming at V came to 2 bases and at J to 7 bases, leaving 6 bases not matched to a gene. The full variable domain, completed using reference TRBV28 and TRBJ1-4, is DVKVTQSSRYLVKRTGEKVFLECVQDMDHENMFWYRQDPGLGLRLIYFSYDVKMKEKGDIPEGYSVSREKKERFSLILESASTNQTSMYLCASSLGGTGGEKLFFGSGTQLSVL.

This chain links TRBV6-4 with TRBJ2-1; 7 bases fit TRBD2. Germline trimming cut 0 bases from V and 4 bases from J; bases unmatched to any gene: 6. The length of the CDR3 is 16 residues. Germline loops: CDR1 MRHNA, CDR2 SNTAGT. The DNA of the CDR3 is TGTGCCAGCAGTGACTCGATAGCGGGCCCGTACAATGAGCAGTTCTTC. It is translated as CASSDSIAGPYNEQFF.

V is TRBV2 and J is TRBJ2-1; 8 nucleotides match TRBD1. Unmatched junction bases numbered 8, after V lost 6 bases and J lost 4 bases. The CDR3 loop spans 15 amino acids. CDR1 is SNHLY and CDR2 is FYNNEI in the germline V gene. The chain's CDR3 is CASRTGQGLYNEQFF. The CDR3 DNA reads TGTGCCAGCAGGACCGGACAGGGCCTTTACAATGAGCAGTTCTTC.

The V gene is TRBV30, the J gene TRBJ1-5; D perhaps matches TRBD1 (6 bases). Germline-derived CDR1 and CDR2 are GTSNPN and SVGIG (reference sequence). With 5 bases removed from V and 0 bases from J, the gap between germline ends came to 17 bases. The length of the CDR3 is 16 residues. Written as DNA, the CDR3 is TGTGCCTGGGCGATAGGGGGTCCCCGTAGCAATCAGCCCCAGCATTTT. This sequence encodes CAWAIGGPRSNQPQHF.

V is TRBV29-1 and J is TRBJ1-1, with a possible D match to TRBD1 (6 bases). Germline lookup yields CDR1 SQVTM and CDR2 ANQGSEA. The CDR3 runs 16 residues. Trimming cost V 7 bases and J 2 bases, with 23 bases left between them. The DNA of the CDR3 is TGCAGCGCTCAATTACAGGGTGGGTTTTTTAACACTGAAGCTTTCTTT. Translated: CSAQLQGGFFNTEAFF.

J is TRBJ2-1 and V is TRBV2, with D perhaps matching TRBD2 (6 bases). The germline V gene has CDR1 SNHLY and CDR2 FYNNEI. The CDR3 loop spans 17 amino acids. The germline V and J ends were trimmed by 2 bases and 0 bases, with 14 bases remaining between them. CDR3 sequence reads: CASSELVSGPSYNEQFF. The CDR3 nucleotides read TGTGCCAGCAGTGAATTGGTTAGCGGTCCCTCCTACAATGAGCAGTTCTTC.

This clone was counted only a few times. The J gene is TRBJ1-1, the V gene TRBV6-5; 7 positions agree with TRBD1. The CDR3 spans 15 residues. The germline CDR1 and CDR2 sequences are MNHEY and SVGAGI. The V and J ends lost 0 bases and 4 bases, in that order; junction bases with no gene match: 5. The CDR3 region is CASSYSPTGTTEAFF. In nucleotides, the CDR3 is TGTGCCAGCAGTTACTCACCGACAGGGACCACTGAAGCTTTCTTT.

This rearrangement joins TRBV5-6 to TRBJ1-1; D may be TRBD1 (6 bases). The germline gives CDR1 SGHDT, CDR2 YYEEEE. The CDR3 loop spans 12 amino acids. V was cut by 3 bases and J by 8 bases, with 11 bases left in between. The CDR3 spells CASSSQGSEAFF. In DNA, the CDR3 is TGTGCCAGCAGCTCACAGGGATCCGAAGCTTTCTTT.

The chain is built from TRBV2 and TRBJ2-7, with a weak D call TRBD2 (5 bases). This CDR3 spans 14 amino acids. V lost 3 bases and J lost 3, with 12 bases in between. The V gene's germline CDR1 is SNHLY and CDR2 FYNNEI. The CDR3 here is CASSESLAFYEQYF. DNA for the CDR3: TGTGCCAGCAGTGAGTCCCTAGCTTTCTACGAGCAGTACTTC.

This clone is termed medium-sized (0.01 to 0.1%). The chain recombines TRBV6-1 with TRBJ1-1, with a tentative D call TRBD1 (5 bases). There are 13 residues in the CDR3. V was clipped by 11 bases and J by 5 bases, with 18 bases between them. Germline V CDR1 and CDR2: MNHNS, SASEGT. CDR3 sequence reads: CAGGVGPWTEAFF. Here the CDR3 DNA reads TGTGCCGGAGGGGTCGGGCCGTGGACTGAAGCTTTCTTT.